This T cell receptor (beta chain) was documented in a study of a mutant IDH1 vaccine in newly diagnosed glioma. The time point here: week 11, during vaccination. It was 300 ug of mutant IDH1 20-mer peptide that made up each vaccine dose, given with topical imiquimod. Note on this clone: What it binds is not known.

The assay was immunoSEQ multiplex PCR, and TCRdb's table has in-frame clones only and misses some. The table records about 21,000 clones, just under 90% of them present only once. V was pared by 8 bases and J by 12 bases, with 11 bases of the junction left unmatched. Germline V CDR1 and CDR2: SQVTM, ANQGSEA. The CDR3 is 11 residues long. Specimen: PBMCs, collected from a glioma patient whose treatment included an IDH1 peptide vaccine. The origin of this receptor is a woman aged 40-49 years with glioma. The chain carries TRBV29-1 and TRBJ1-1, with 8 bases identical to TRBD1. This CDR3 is CSMQGAGRSFF. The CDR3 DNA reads TGCAGCATGCAGGGGGCTGGACGGTCTTTCTTT. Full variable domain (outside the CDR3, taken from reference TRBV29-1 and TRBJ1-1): SAVISQKPSRDICQRGTSLTIQCQVDSQVTMMFWYRQQPGQSLTLIATANQGSEATYESGFVIDKFPISRPNLTFSTLTVSNMSPEDSSIYLCSMQGAGRSFFGQGTRLTVV.